Following are 12 T cell receptor beta chains from one sample sequenced in a study of cytomegalovirus exposure and HLA in healthy donors. Repertoires were generated with immunoSEQ multiplex PCR, while TCRdb's copy carries only in-frame clones and drops some. The data hold 59,000 or so clones, with roughly 89% observed a single time. Source material: PBMCs. These receptors came from a woman in her late teens or twenties in good health and CMV-seronegative.

The rearrangement uses TRBV29-1 and TRBJ1-1; possibly TRBD1 for D (6 bases). The ends were cut back, 3 bases at V and 7 bases at J, with 18 bases in the middle. This CDR3 is built from 14 residues. The germline V gene has CDR1 SQVTM and CDR2 ANQGSEA. CDR3 nucleotides: TGCAGCGTTGAGACCATCGGGGGGGCTCTTGAAGCTTTCTTT. Amino acid sequence: CSVETIGGALEAFF.

The chain is built from TRBV6-1 and TRBJ2-5; the D is unclear. V was pared by 5 bases and J by 5 bases, with 6 bases between. The CDR3 covers 11 residues. Germline values: CDR1 MNHNS, CDR2 SASEGT. The DNA for the CDR3 is TGTGCCAGCAGTACCCAGGAGACCCAGTACTTC. Protein product: CASSTQETQYF.

The chain has TRBV18 and TRBJ1-2; D not certain. The length of the CDR3 is 14 residues. The germline CDR1 and CDR2 sequences are KGHSH and LQKENI. Trimming took off 1 base at V and 6 bases at J, with 12 bases between the two ends. CDR3 region: CASSPQSRGNGYTF. The DNA for the CDR3 is TGTGCCAGCTCACCACAATCTCGAGGGAATGGCTACACCTTC. The variable domain in full, completed from reference TRBV18 and TRBJ1-2, reads NAGVMQNPRHLVRRRGQEARLRCSPMKGHSHVYWYRQLPEEGLKFMVYLQKENIIDESGMPKERFSAEFPKEGPSILRIQQVVRGDSAAYFCASSPQSRGNGYTFGSGTRLTVV.

The chain recombines TRBV6-5 with TRBJ1-1, with D maybe TRBD1 (5 bases). CDR3 size: 13 residues. The germline V gene encodes CDR1 MNHEY and CDR2 SVGAGI. V lost 4 bases to trimming and J lost 7 bases, with 13 bases between them. The CDR3 DNA reads as TGTGCCAGCAGTTTGACAGCGAAGGGTGAAGCTTTCTTT. Translated, it gives CASSLTAKGEAFF.

The rearrangement uses TRBV2 and TRBJ2-5; D might be TRBD1 (6 bases). The germline CDR1 and CDR2 sequences are SNHLY and FYNNEI. V lost 7 bases and J 4 bases, leaving 16 bases between the germline ends. This CDR3 comprises 14 residues. CDR3 in amino acids: CASKLGQQGETQYF. The DNA for the CDR3 is TGTGCCAGCAAATTAGGACAGCAGGGAGAGACCCAGTACTTC. Variable domain in full (rest from reference TRBV2 and TRBJ2-5): EPEVTQTPSHQVTQMGQEVILRCVPISNHLYFYWYRQILGQKVEFLVSFYNNEISEKSEIFDDQFSVERPDGSNFTLKIRSTKLEDSAMYFCASKLGQQGETQYFGPGTRLLVL.

This clone is a singleton in its sample. The rearrangement joins TRBV5-6 to TRBJ2-5; D might be TRBD2 (5 bases). From germline, CDR1 is SGHDT and CDR2 YYEEEE. Trimming shortened V by 0 bases and J by 5 bases, and 8 bases separated the two germline ends. The CDR3 has 13 residues. CDR3 coding DNA: TGTGCCAGCAGCTTGGCCTCGGGGGAGACCCAGTACTTC. The encoded protein is CASSLASGETQYF.

J is TRBJ2-4 and V is TRBV28; perhaps TRBD1 as D (5 bases). The V and J ends lost 5 bases and 1 base respectively, with 12 bases between them. CDR3 length: 15 residues. Germline assignment: CDR1 MDHEN and CDR2 SYDVKM. The CDR3 spells CASSTSGIAKNIQYF. CDR3 nucleotide sequence: TGTGCCAGCAGTACCTCAGGGATTGCCAAAAACATTCAGTACTTC.

The chain combines TRBV10-3 with TRBJ1-6; tentative D call: TRBD1 (5 bases). The ends were cut back, 4 bases at V and 7 bases at J, with 14 bases in the middle. Germline V CDR1 and CDR2: ENHRY, SYGVKD. The CDR3 is 15 residues long. CDR3 DNA sequence: TGTGCCATCAGTGTCAGGGAGGGTGTCAATTCACCCCTCCACTTT. Translated: CAISVREGVNSPLHF.

The rearrangement uses TRBV28 and TRBJ2-3; TRBD2 matches at 14 bases. J was trimmed by 1 base and V by 5 bases; bases with no gene match: 14. CDR1 MDHEN and CDR2 SYDVKM come from the germline V gene. This CDR3 has 20 amino acids. CDR3 protein: CASSPPGLAGVKGGTDTQYF. In DNA form, the CDR3 reads TGTGCCAGCAGTCCTCCGGGACTAGCGGGAGTGAAGGGAGGCACAGATACGCAGTATTTT.

The chain uses TRBV9 and TRBJ2-3; D not resolved. Deletions cut 1 base from V and 5 bases from J, with 14 bases between. CDR1 and CDR2 (germline): SGDLS, YYNGEE. The CDR3 extends over 15 amino acids. The DNA for the CDR3 is TGTGCCAGCAGCGTATTAGACACCCCCGGAGATACGCAGTATTTT. Amino acid sequence: CASSVLDTPGDTQYF.

The V gene is TRBV21-1, the J gene TRBJ1-1; the table assigns TRBD1, which was not confirmed against the DNA. TRBV21-1 is a recognized pseudogene. This CDR3 has 15 residues. CDR3 sequence reads: CASSPQDRVNTEAFF. CDR3 nucleotides: TGTGCCAGCAGCCCACAGGACAGGGTAAACACTGAAGCTTTCTTT.

This sequence joins TRBV4-3 and TRBJ1-4; TRBD1 aligns across 7 bases. Germline CDR1 reads LGHNA; CDR2 reads YSLEER. V shed 1 base and J 7 bases; nucleotides not matched to a gene: 6. This CDR3 is 15 amino acids long. Here the CDR3 DNA reads TGCGCCAGCAGCCAAGTTGGGACAGAGGGTGAAAAACTGTTTTTT. Its protein product is CASSQVGTEGEKLFF.